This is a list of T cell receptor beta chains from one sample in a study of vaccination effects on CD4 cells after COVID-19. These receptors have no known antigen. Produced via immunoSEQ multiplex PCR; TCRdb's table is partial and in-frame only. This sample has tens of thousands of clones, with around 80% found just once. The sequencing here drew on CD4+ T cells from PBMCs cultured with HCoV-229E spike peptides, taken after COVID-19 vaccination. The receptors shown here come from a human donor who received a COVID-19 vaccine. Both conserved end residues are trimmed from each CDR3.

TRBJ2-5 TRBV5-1 ASSLLGGGQETQY
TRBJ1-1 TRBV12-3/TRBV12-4 ASSFSENTEAF
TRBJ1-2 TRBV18 ASSPGVEDYGYT
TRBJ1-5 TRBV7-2 ASSSWTGDQPQH
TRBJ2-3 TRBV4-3 ASSHHGGVGGRTGDTQY
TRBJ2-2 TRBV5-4 ASSSPPGGQNTGELF
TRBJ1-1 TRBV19 ASRNLGSRGMNTEAF
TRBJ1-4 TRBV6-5 ASSYGINEKLF
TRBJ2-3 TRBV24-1 ATSDPTGGGAADTQY
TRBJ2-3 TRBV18 ASSPIGGRTDTQY
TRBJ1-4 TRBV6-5 ASSKTGTDEKLF
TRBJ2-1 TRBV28 AGQRGGSYNEQF
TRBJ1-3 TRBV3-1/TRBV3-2 ASSQPGYGNTIY
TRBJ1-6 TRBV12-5 ASGFGVPYNSPLH
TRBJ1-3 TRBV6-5 ASRAGGYSGNTIY
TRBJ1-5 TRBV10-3 AISDSYQPQH
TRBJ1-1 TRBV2 ASRRQGARPWAF
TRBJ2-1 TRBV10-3 ATKKTSGTDNEQF
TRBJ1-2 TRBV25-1 ASSESRGLGGYT
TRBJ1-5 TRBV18 ASSLDRGGQPQH
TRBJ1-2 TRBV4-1 ASSQGGGSGYGYT
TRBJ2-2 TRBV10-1 ASSDSGVGTGELF
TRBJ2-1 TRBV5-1 ASSSNPAYNEQF
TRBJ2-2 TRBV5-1 ASSFTGNTGELF
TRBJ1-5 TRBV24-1 ATSDSTGVKPQH
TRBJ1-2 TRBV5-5 ASSFSVEGYT
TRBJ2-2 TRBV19 ASSRGQGATGELF
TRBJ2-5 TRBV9 ASSVGQGQGETQY
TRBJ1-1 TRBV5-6 ASSLNANTGRMV
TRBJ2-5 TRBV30 AWSRLATQETQY
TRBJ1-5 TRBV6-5 ASRSGVNSNQPQH
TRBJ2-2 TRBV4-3 ASSQDRGNTGELF
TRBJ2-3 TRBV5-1 ASSFGQATDTQY
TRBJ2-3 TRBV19 ASRLRDSRVDTQY
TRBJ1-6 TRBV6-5 ASSTQGPYNSPLH
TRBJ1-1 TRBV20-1 SASINPLTEAF
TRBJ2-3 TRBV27 ASSLVRSTDTQY
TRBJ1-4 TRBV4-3 ASSQAGGPKSEKLF
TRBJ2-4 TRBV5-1 ASSLTGEGIQY
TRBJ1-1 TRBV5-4 ASSLEGPIGAEAF
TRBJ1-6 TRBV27 ASSWGAGANSPLH
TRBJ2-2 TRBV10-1 ASSDGGTSGELF
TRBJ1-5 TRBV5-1 ASSPSSGSQPQH
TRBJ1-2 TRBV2 ASSEGGNYGYT
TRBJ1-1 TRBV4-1 ASSQGRAFPPLGTEAF
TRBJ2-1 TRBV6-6 ASSPRGGGIGNEQF
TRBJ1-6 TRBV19 ASSPDRGNSPLH
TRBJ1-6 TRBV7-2 ASSLEGWGQGPGSPLH
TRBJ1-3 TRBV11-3 ASSSGQFSGNTIY
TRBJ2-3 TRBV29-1 SPWDRETDTQY